A single sample gave rise to the 30 T cell receptor beta chains below, sequenced in a study of blood T cell repertoires in COVID-19 (TCRdb year 2020). The library came from the immunoSEQ multiplex PCR assay. TCRdb holds this immuneACCESS table with in-frame rearrangements only. Some clones are missing; in checked studies, unresolved V genes explain under half, and the rest has no known cause. The table for this sample lists about 270,000 clones; about 88% of them were counted only once. The biggest ten clones account for 2.5% to 3% of the sample. Sequencing used PBMCs or T cells enriched from blood (not recorded which). Source of these receptors: a woman aged 45-65 years who had recovered from COVID-19.

This chain connects TRBV28 to TRBJ1-5, with a possible D match to TRBD1 (5 bases). The CDR3 length is 15 residues. CDR1 and CDR2 from the germline V gene are MDHEN and SYDVKM. V lost 5 bases to trimming and J lost 6 bases, with 17 bases between them. CDR3 sequence reads: CASSQSGGMVQPQHF. The CDR3 DNA sequence: TGTGCCAGCAGTCAATCGGGGGGTATGGTTCAGCCCCAGCATTTT.

V gene TRBV4-2 combines with J gene TRBJ1-5; 7 bases are a match to TRBD1. Germline CDR1 LGHNA, CDR2 YNFKEQ. CDR3 size: 16 residues. J was trimmed by 0 bases and V by 1 base; bases with no gene match: 3. The DNA of the CDR3 is TGTGCCAGCAGCCAAGGACAGGGCCATAGCAATCAGCCCCAGCATTTT. Protein sequence: CASSQGQGHSNQPQHF.

The J gene is TRBJ1-1, the V gene TRBV28; D is undetermined. The CDR3 sequence is 14 residues long. V was shortened by 3 bases and J by 1 base, with 9 bases between the two germline ends. CDR1 is MDHEN and CDR2 is SYDVKM in the germline V gene. DNA for the CDR3: TGTGCCAGCAGTTTTATTATCAGGAACACTGAAGCTTTCTTT. Translating it yields CASSFIIRNTEAFF.

The chain has TRBV2 and TRBJ2-7, with 15 bases fitting TRBD2. This CDR3 has 18 residues. Looked up from germline, CDR1 is SNHLY and CDR2 is FYNNEI. V lost 5 bases to trimming and J lost 3 bases; unmatched junction nucleotides: 11. CDR3 sequence reads: CASSRGLAGGSGVYEQYF. The CDR3 region has the DNA TGTGCCAGCAGTAGAGGACTAGCGGGAGGGTCCGGTGTCTACGAGCAGTACTTC.

The chain carries TRBV18 and TRBJ1-6, with a tentative D call TRBD1 (5 bases). The V gene's germline CDR1 is KGHSH and CDR2 LQKENI. The CDR3 has 16 amino acids. With 2 bases removed from V and 5 bases from J, the gap between germline ends came to 13 bases. The CDR3 protein is CASSPLGARDNSPLHF. The CDR3 DNA follows: TGTGCCAGCTCACCATTAGGGGCTCGGGATAATTCACCCCTCCACTTT.

This chain links TRBV5-5 with TRBJ1-4; 10 bases line up with TRBD1. Germline lookup yields CDR1 SGHKS and CDR2 YYEKEE (reference sequence). CDR3 length equals 18 residues. V lost 1 base, J lost 3 bases, and 9 bases stayed unmatched. CDR3 bases: TGTGCCAGCAGCTTGAGGGTGACAGGGGGCTCGGCTAATGAAAAACTGTTTTTT. Its protein is CASSLRVTGGSANEKLFF.

This chain connects TRBV7-6 to TRBJ2-5, with a tentative D call TRBD1 (6 bases). From germline, CDR1 is SGHVS and CDR2 FNYEAQ. The CDR3 contains 14 residues. Trimming removed 1 base from V and 1 base from J, with 7 bases in between. The chain's CDR3 is CASSLGTVQETQYF. Here the CDR3 DNA reads TGTGCCAGCAGCTTAGGGACAGTCCAAGAGACCCAGTACTTC.

This clone was observed a few times. The chain links TRBV6-6 to TRBJ1-2, with no clear D. Germline lookup yields CDR1 MNHNY and CDR2 SVGAGI (reference sequence). CDR3 length: 14 residues. Trimming took off 2 bases at V and 6 bases at J, with 13 bases between the two ends. The CDR3, as DNA: TGTGCCAGCAGTTACCTAGATATGCGGGATGGCTACACCTTC. Its translation is CASSYLDMRDGYTF.

In the case of this clone: Other DNA sequences in the same sample also yield this CDR3. This rearrangement joins TRBV28 to TRBJ1-5, with TRBD1 matching over 7 bases. J gave up 0 bases and V 5 bases, and 1 base lay outside the gene matches. Germline CDR1 MDHEN, CDR2 SYDVKM. The CDR3 spans 14 residues. In DNA form, the CDR3 reads TGTGCCAGCAGTGCAGGGGGTAGCAATCAGCCCCAGCATTTT. The encoded protein is CASSAGGSNQPQHF. Full variable domain (outside the CDR3, taken from reference TRBV28 and TRBJ1-5): DVKVTQSSRYLVKRTGEKVFLECVQDMDHENMFWYRQDPGLGLRLIYFSYDVKMKEKGDIPEGYSVSREKKERFSLILESASTNQTSMYLCASSAGGSNQPQHFGDGTRLSIL.

V is TRBV7-8 and J is TRBJ2-1; the match to TRBD2 covers 10 bases. V dropped 5 bases and J dropped 6; count of bases not matched to a gene: 4. Looked up from germline, CDR1 is SGHVS and CDR2 is FQNEAQ. This CDR3 region has 14 residues. The CDR3 reads CASSDRLAGNEQFF. The CDR3 DNA reads as TGTGCCAGCAGCGACCGACTAGCGGGCAATGAGCAGTTCTTC.

The CDR3 coding sequence is TGTGCCAGCAGCTTGGGTCAGACTTGGTATTTT. Translation gives CASSLGQTWYF. The chain combines TRBV5-8 with TRBJ2-3; the D is unclear. The CDR3 is made up of 11 amino acids. Trimming cost V 0 bases and J 14 bases, with 10 bases left between them. Looked up from germline, CDR1 is SGHTS and CDR2 is YDEGEE.

The chain is built from TRBV4-2 and TRBJ1-2; D is uncertain. V was trimmed by 1 base and J by 4 bases, leaving 13 bases between them. This CDR3 is built from 15 residues. Looked up from germline, CDR1 is LGHNA and CDR2 is YNFKEQ. The CDR3 sequence: CASSQGSSGSYGYTF. In nucleotides, the CDR3 is TGTGCCAGCAGCCAAGGGTCGTCAGGCAGCTATGGCTACACCTTC.

The genes are TRBV6-5 and TRBJ1-4; TRBD1 matches at 8 bases. Germline V gene data show CDR1 as MNHEY and CDR2 as SVGAGI. The CDR3 contains 16 residues. The V gene end was trimmed by 0 bases and the J gene end by 5 bases; junction bases not matched to a gene: 5. CDR3 bases: TGTGCCAGCAGTTACTCGATGTACAGGGGGAATGAAAAACTGTTTTTT. It specifies CASSYSMYRGNEKLFF.

The chain links TRBV7-2 to TRBJ1-1, with D tentatively TRBD1 (5 bases). The V end was cut by 5 bases, the J end by 5 bases, with 15 bases between. The CDR3 spans 14 residues. From germline, CDR1 is SGHTA and CDR2 FQGNSA. CDR3 in amino acids: CASSGQGLLTEAFF. The CDR3 DNA reads TGTGCCAGCAGCGGTCAGGGCCTTTTAACTGAAGCTTTCTTT.

V is TRBV13 and J is TRBJ2-7; 7 bases map to TRBD2. The CDR3 is 14 amino acids. Germline CDR1 and CDR2: PRHDT and FYEKMQ (reference sequence). V was pared by 4 bases and J by 6 bases, with 9 bases of the junction left unmatched. CDR3 region: CASSYRGEGREQYF. CDR3 DNA sequence: TGTGCCAGCAGCTATCGGGGGGAGGGTCGCGAGCAGTACTTC. Combining the CDR3 with reference TRBV13 and TRBJ2-7 gives the whole variable domain AAGVIQSPRHLIKEKRETATLKCYPIPRHDTVYWYQQGPGQDPQFLISFYEKMQSDKGSIPDRFSAQQFSDYHSELNMSSLELGDSALYFCASSYRGEGREQYFGPGTRLTVT.

The V call is TRBV5-4, the J call TRBJ2-7, with D perhaps TRBD2 (6 bases). V dropped 4 bases and J dropped 3 bases, with 14 bases sitting between them. CDR3 length equals 14 residues. Germline V gene data show CDR1 as SGHNT and CDR2 as YYREEE (reference sequence). The CDR3 here is CASSPGTLIYEQYF. CDR3 sequence (DNA): TGTGCCAGCAGCCCCGGGACTCTTATCTACGAGCAGTACTTC.

The chain employs TRBV28 and TRBJ1-5; TRBD1 matches at 8 bases. Germline V CDR1 and CDR2: MDHEN, SYDVKM. V lost 9 bases to trimming and J lost 3 bases; unmatched junction nucleotides: 7. The CDR3 contains 14 residues. The CDR3 loop is CASFSGGHNQPQHF. Written as DNA, the CDR3 is TGTGCCAGTTTTTCAGGGGGCCACAATCAGCCCCAGCATTTT.

The V and J genes are TRBV12-5 and TRBJ1-1, with D perhaps TRBD1 (5 bases). The CDR3 is 13 residues long. Trimming cost V 0 bases and J 9 bases, with 11 bases left between them. Germline V gene data show CDR1 as LGHNT and CDR2 as FRNRAP. The CDR3 nucleotides are TGTGCTAGTGGTTTGGTAGAGGAGGGGAAAGCTTTCTTT. Translated: CASGLVEEGKAFF.

The chain couples TRBV27 to TRBJ2-3; no firm D call. Per the germline V gene, CDR1 is MNHEY and CDR2 is SMNVEV (reference sequence). Trimming left V 6 bases short and J 2 bases short, with 18 bases between. This CDR3 is built from 16 residues. The CDR3 loop reads CASRSFSTRNTDTQYF. The DNA of the CDR3 is TGTGCCAGCAGGTCGTTTTCGACTCGGAACACAGATACGCAGTATTTT.

V usage is TRBV20-1 and J usage is TRBJ2-2, with TRBD1 as a possible D gene (5 bases). The CDR3 has 15 amino acids. V lost 3 bases, J lost 1 base, and 12 bases lay in between. From germline, CDR1 is DFQATT and CDR2 SNEGSKA (reference sequence). The CDR3 loop reads CSASKGFGNTGELFF. For the CDR3, the DNA is TGCAGTGCTAGTAAGGGGTTCGGGAACACCGGGGAGCTGTTTTTT.

This chain joins TRBV7-2 and TRBJ2-2, with 10 bases aligning to TRBD2. Germline CDR1 is SGHTA and CDR2 is FQGNSA. The CDR3 loop spans 18 amino acids. J gave up 2 bases and V 0 bases, and 6 bases lay outside the gene matches. This CDR3 reads CASSLATSGLANTGELFF. The CDR3 DNA reads TGTGCCAGCAGCTTAGCGACTAGCGGGCTGGCCAACACCGGGGAGCTGTTTTTT.

This rearrangement joins TRBV6-5 to TRBJ2-7, with D maybe TRBD1 (5 bases). The ends were cut back, 2 bases at V and 0 bases at J, with 14 bases in the middle. The germline CDR1 and CDR2 sequences are MNHEY and SVGAGI. The CDR3 is 16 amino acids. The DNA of the CDR3 is TGTGCCAGCAGTTACGCGAGCACAGGAATCTCCTACGAGCAGTACTTC. It codes for CASSYASTGISYEQYF.

The chain employs TRBV2 and TRBJ2-2; 8 positions match TRBD1. CDR1 SNHLY and CDR2 FYNNEI come from the germline V gene. Unmatched junction bases numbered 14, after V lost 6 bases and J lost 5 bases. CDR3 length equals 17 residues. Here the CDR3 DNA reads TGTGCCAGCAGAGGACAGGGCGGATTTGTTGGTACCGGGGAGCTGTTTTTT. It codes for CASRGQGGFVGTGELFF.

CDR3 bases: TGTGCCAGCAGCCAGTCACTCCGGACAGGCTCCTATAATTCACCCCTCCACTTT. Protein: CASSQSLRTGSYNSPLHF. The chain uses TRBV13 and TRBJ1-6; TRBD1 matches at 7 bases. Trimming removed 5 bases from V and 0 bases from J; junction bases left unmatched: 10. From germline, CDR1 is PRHDT and CDR2 FYEKMQ (reference sequence). This CDR3 has 18 amino acids. Variable domain in full (rest from reference TRBV13 and TRBJ1-6): AAGVIQSPRHLIKEKRETATLKCYPIPRHDTVYWYQQGPGQDPQFLISFYEKMQSDKGSIPDRFSAQQFSDYHSELNMSSLELGDSALYFCASSQSLRTGSYNSPLHFGNGTRLTVT.

V usage is TRBV9 and J usage is TRBJ1-2, with D perhaps matching TRBD1 (6 bases). Germline V CDR1 and CDR2: SGDLS, YYNGEE. The V end lost 3 bases, the J end lost 3 bases, and 15 bases lay between the germline ends. The CDR3 loop spans 15 amino acids. The CDR3 spells CASSASGGADYGYTF. In DNA form, the CDR3 reads TGTGCCAGCAGCGCATCTGGGGGGGCTGACTATGGCTACACCTTC.

This clone appeared a few times. This chain joins TRBV5-1 and TRBJ1-3; no clear D. There are 16 residues in the CDR3. V was pared by 1 base and J by 0 bases, with 11 bases between. CDR1 SGHRS and CDR2 YFSETQ come from the germline V gene. This CDR3 reads CASSLSFGVSGNTIYF. The CDR3 nucleotides read TGCGCCAGCAGCTTGTCGTTCGGTGTCTCTGGAAACACCATATATTTT.

The V and J genes are TRBV28 and TRBJ2-3, with 8 positions matching TRBD2. The germline CDR1 and CDR2 sequences are MDHEN and SYDVKM. The CDR3 totals 14 residues. V shed 5 bases and J 1 base; nucleotides not matched to a gene: 2. The CDR3 is CASSPGRGTDTQYF. In DNA, the CDR3 is TGTGCCAGCAGTCCCGGGAGGGGCACAGATACGCAGTATTTT.

A word on this clone: Other DNA sequences from this sample encode an identical CDR3 as well. The chain joins TRBV7-2 to TRBJ2-7; the match to TRBD2 covers 9 bases. The CDR3 runs 15 residues. V shed 1 base and J 3 bases; nucleotides not matched to a gene: 4. The germline CDR1 and CDR2 sequences are SGHTA and FQGNSA. DNA of the CDR3: TGTGCCAGCAGCTTAGGCGCTAGCGGGATCTACGAGCAGTACTTC. This codes for CASSLGASGIYEQYF.

This chain uses TRBV6-2 or TRBV6-3 with TRBJ2-1; tentative D call: TRBD2 (5 bases). The CDR3 is 17 residues long. CDR1 is MNHEY and CDR2 is SVGEGT in the germline V gene. V lost 6 bases to trimming and J lost 9 bases, with 27 bases between them. The CDR3 sequence is CASSPKSVWEWGFEQFF. CDR3 sequence (DNA): TGTGCCAGCAGCCCTAAGTCGGTGTGGGAGTGGGGATTTGAGCAGTTCTTC.

The chain is built from TRBV29-1 and TRBJ2-5; weak D call: TRBD2 (5 bases). V was trimmed by 3 bases and J by 2 bases, leaving 7 bases between them. The germline V gene has CDR1 SQVTM and CDR2 ANQGSEA. The CDR3 is 12 residues long. CDR3 coding DNA: TGCAGCGTTGATGGCGGGCAAGAGACCCAGTACTTC. Translating it yields CSVDGGQETQYF.